This T cell receptor (beta chain) is drawn from a study of blood T cells in healthy people across ages. Germline V gives CDR1 SGHTA, CDR2 FQGTGA. J gave up 6 bases and V 4 bases, and 12 bases lay outside the gene matches. This CDR3 comprises 17 residues. This clonotype was recorded many times. Its cognate antigen is unknown. Notes on the study in general: TCR beta diversity tracked closely with naive T cell percentage.

A second PCR, run for roughly 7 to 11 cycles, used a sample-barcoded 5' primer plus a J-beta primer mix. TCRdb re-analysed the 5' RACE reads in MiXCR, keeping a single row per CDR3 protein. The data contain some 1.5 million distinct CDR3 sequences, 28% of them seen just once; the ten biggest clones take up 6.5% to 8.5%. The receptor was isolated from a woman under 40 in good health. Material: blood. The chain joins TRBV7-3 to TRBJ2-1; 10 nucleotides line up with TRBD2. Written as DNA, the CDR3 is TGTGCCAGCAGCTCGCAAAGAGTCGGGACTAGCGTCAATGAGCAGTTCTTC. Translating it yields CASSSQRVGTSVNEQFF.